This T cell receptor (beta chain) was captured in a study of early T cells in non-severe SARS-CoV-2 infection (dated by TCRdb to the early 2020s). About the study as a whole: TCR sequencing used bulk RNA from unsorted whole blood, so alpha and beta chains could not be paired. General study outcomes and caveats: VDJdb matching was skewed toward anti-spike CD8 responses and likely underestimated virus-specific expansions, missing private and CD4 specificities.

With respect to this clonotype: There is no known antigen for this receptor. No much larger clone is present one base from it, and per-base qualities are unavailable.

The CDR3 measures 14 amino acids from cysteine to phenylalanine. The only DNA kept is the CDR3, 42 bases in frame from the first base. Unmatched junction bases come to 4, with V trimmed by 5 bases and J by 4 bases. CDR1 is given as KGHDR and CDR2 as SFDVKD, both from the germline V gene. Library generation was performed with 5' RACE. The sequencer listed for this sample is NextSeq 500. In the TCR library protocol, unique molecular identifiers were attached to individual cDNA molecules to correct for PCR bias and sequencing error. Both TCR alpha and beta chains were sequenced, and tight co-correlation was observed between alpha and beta sequence abundances in each sample. Per the authors' processing: Decombinator V4 was used to annotate the V gene, J gene and CDR3 of the TCR sequences. TCRs were defined as expanded if a significant change between any two time points was detected under a Poisson model with p below 0.0001. Abundances of TCRs were expressed as counts per million after normalisation to the total number of TCRs sequenced in each sample. MAIT TCRs were defined by TRAV1-2 paired with TRAJ12, TRAJ20 or TRAJ33, and iNKT TCRs by TRAV10 paired with TRAJ18. VDJdb, accessed 1 November 2021, was searched for CMV, EBV and SARS-CoV-2 annotated TCRs, with TCRs annotated for multiple antigens excluded. The public reads were reanalyzed by TCRdb: fastp trimming at Q25, MiXCR alignment, in-frame beta chains only. Each record represents a unique CDR3 protein, reported with the most common genes and DNA among its rows. TCRdb, not the authors, supplied the V and J calls. Recorded for this sample are some 90,000 distinct CDR3 sequences; more than 12% of them occurred a single time. Around 5.4% of the sample comes from the top ten.

The study was a case-control design nested within a healthcare worker cohort in London, UK, with weekly nasopharyngeal swab PCR tests and blood sampling. Between 23 and 31 March 2020, the week of the UK lockdown, healthcare workers were enrolled and then followed up weekly for as long as 16 weeks. The V gene is TRBV24-1 and the J gene is TRBJ2-3, and TRBD1 aligns with 8 junction nucleotides. Material for sequencing was whole blood. The TCR was taken from an adult who was a healthcare worker with PCR-confirmed SARS-CoV-2 infection or an uninfected control (not recorded which). The CDR3 has the sequence CATSADRVPDTQYF. The sequenced DNA: TGTGCCACCAGTGCGGACAGGGTCCCAGATACGCAGTATTTT.